The 24 T cell receptor beta chains below were found in one sample sequenced in a study of T cell responses to AZD1222 COVID-19 vaccine. Method: immunoSEQ multiplex PCR; TCRdb's copy keeps in-frame clones and lacks some. Here the sample spans approximately 150,000 clones, about 92% being singletons. The sample here was peripheral blood, taken on day 0 of AZD1222 vaccination. These receptors were taken from an adult in good health.

CDR3 sequence reads: CASSLAPGGGEGYEQYF. For the CDR3, the DNA is TGTGCCAGCAGCTTAGCGCCGGGGGGTGGTGAAGGGTACGAGCAGTACTTC. The V gene is TRBV7-6, the J gene TRBJ2-7, with 7 bases aligning to TRBD2. Germline loops: CDR1 SGHVS, CDR2 FNYEAQ. The J segment lost 4 bases and the V segment lost 0 bases, leaving 12 bases of the junction unmatched. The CDR3 extends over 17 amino acids.

The J gene is TRBJ1-6, the V gene TRBV5-6, with 8 bases that match TRBD1. CDR3 size: 14 residues. Per the germline V gene, CDR1 is SGHDT and CDR2 is YYEEEE. J gave up 10 bases and V 4 bases, and 7 bases lay outside the gene matches. CDR3 bases: TGTGCCAGCAGCCCGGGACAGGTCAGGTCACCCCTCCACTTT. Amino acids: CASSPGQVRSPLHF.

V is TRBV6-2 or TRBV6-3 and J is TRBJ2-5, with 11 bases matching TRBD2. CDR1 MNHEY and CDR2 SVGEGT come from the germline V gene. The CDR3 is made up of 17 amino acids. The J segment lost 0 bases and the V segment lost 2 bases, leaving 5 bases of the junction unmatched. The CDR3 nucleotides read TGTGCCAGCAGTTACGTTGCTAGCGGGGGGCACCAAGAGACCCAGTACTTC. This gives the protein CASSYVASGGHQETQYF.

As for this clone: The identical CDR3 is also encoded by other nucleotide sequences in the sample. This chain joins TRBV18 and TRBJ1-4; no clear D. This CDR3 contains 14 residues. V was trimmed by 0 bases and J by 8 bases, leaving 10 bases between them. Germline CDR1 is KGHSH and CDR2 is LQKENI. The CDR3 DNA follows: TGTGCCAGCTCACCACCCGGGTTAGGGGAAAAACTGTTTTTT. Translating gives CASSPPGLGEKLFF.

The V gene is TRBV28, the J gene TRBJ2-7, with D possibly being TRBD2 (5 bases). V was shortened by 10 bases and J by 2 bases, with 9 bases between the two germline ends. Germline V gives CDR1 MDHEN, CDR2 SYDVKM. The CDR3 has 11 amino acids. For the CDR3, the DNA is TGTGCCACCGGACTTGCCTACGAGCAGTACTTC. As protein: CATGLAYEQYF.

The chain employs TRBV6-5 and TRBJ1-2; D remains ambiguous. CDR1 is MNHEY, CDR2 SVGAGI, per germline. V gave up 6 bases and J gave up 2 bases, with 10 bases separating them. The CDR3 contains 13 residues. Here the CDR3 DNA reads TGTGCCAGCAGGCGAGGACCGAACTATGGCTACACCTTC. Protein: CASRRGPNYGYTF.

This clone has only one observation. The chain links TRBV18 to TRBJ1-2, with D unresolved. V was shortened by 7 bases and J by 5 bases, with 20 bases between the two germline ends. Germline lookup yields CDR1 KGHSH and CDR2 LQKENI. The length of the CDR3 is 15 residues. CDR3 coding DNA: TGTGCCAGCTTTCCCTGGCCGACGATATTTTATGGCTACACCTTC. Amino acids: CASFPWPTIFYGYTF.

The chain joins TRBV6-6 to TRBJ2-7; D remains ambiguous. V was pared by 2 bases and J by 2 bases, with 13 bases between. Germline V gene data show CDR1 as MNHNY and CDR2 as SVGAGI (reference sequence). This CDR3 is built from 15 residues. The CDR3 is CASSYTISNTYEQYF. CDR3 bases: TGTGCCAGCAGTTACACGATTTCTAACACCTACGAGCAGTACTTC.

V usage is TRBV7-8 and J usage is TRBJ1-2, with D maybe TRBD1 (6 bases). V was cut by 1 base and J by 6 bases, with 12 bases left in between. The germline V gene encodes CDR1 SGHVS and CDR2 FQNEAQ. CDR3 length equals 14 residues. CDR3 DNA sequence: TGTGCCAGCAGCTTAGGTGGGGGGCGAGATGGCTACACCTTC. This translates into CASSLGGGRDGYTF.

This chain connects TRBV7-9 to TRBJ2-5, with a weak D call TRBD1 (5 bases). Germline assignment: CDR1 SEHNR and CDR2 FQNEAQ (reference sequence). CDR3 length: 14 amino acids. V was pared by 5 bases and J by 0 bases, with 10 bases between. The CDR3 bases are TGTGCCAGCAGCGTTCAGGGTAACCAAGAGACCCAGTACTTC. The encoded protein is CASSVQGNQETQYF. Full variable domain (missing parts from reference TRBV7-9 and TRBJ2-5): DTGVSQNPRHKITKRGQNVTFRCDPISEHNRLYWYRQTLGQGPEFLTYFQNEAQLEKSRLLSDRFSAERPKGSFSTLEIQRTEQGDSAMYLCASSVQGNQETQYFGPGTRLLVL.

The J gene is TRBJ1-2, the V gene TRBV14, with D unclear. CDR1 is SGHDN and CDR2 is FVKESK in the germline V gene. The CDR3 sequence is 15 residues long. V was pared by 4 bases and J by 3 bases, with 15 bases between. CDR3 coding DNA: TGTGCCAGCAGCCCTGGGCCAGCCGTTGACTATGGCTACACCTTC. This encodes CASSPGPAVDYGYTF.

The chain's CDR3 is CASSYWLNSGNTIYF. The CDR3 DNA follows: TGTGCCAGCAGTTACTGGCTCAACTCTGGAAACACCATATATTTT. The chain carries TRBV6-2 or TRBV6-3 and TRBJ1-3; D remains ambiguous. The CDR3 length is 15 residues. Germline CDR1 MNHEY, CDR2 SVGEGT. Trimming stripped 1 base from V and 0 bases from J, with 7 bases between.

CDR3 DNA sequence: TGTGCCAGCAGCTCTCTCAAGAACAAAGAGACCCAGTACTTC. Its translation is CASSSLKNKETQYF. The V gene is TRBV7-9, the J gene TRBJ2-5; D is unresolved. This CDR3 comprises 14 residues. The V gene lost 4 bases and the J gene lost 3 bases, with 12 bases spanning the gap. Germline values: CDR1 SEHNR, CDR2 FQNEAQ (reference sequence).

The chain uses TRBV3-1 (or the pseudogene TRBV3-2) and TRBJ1-2; D not certain. Germline V gene data show CDR1 as LGHDT and CDR2 as YNNKEL (reference sequence). The germline V and J ends were trimmed by 0 bases and 8 bases, with 13 bases remaining between them. This CDR3 contains 14 residues. CDR3 residues: CASSQEKAVGGYTF. DNA for the CDR3: TGTGCCAGCAGCCAAGAAAAGGCGGTAGGCGGCTACACCTTC.

This clone has only one observation. The chain's CDR3 is CASSRNPQQQETQYF. CDR3 nucleotides: TGTGCCAGCAGTCGCAATCCCCAGCAACAAGAGACCCAGTACTTC. The rearrangement joins TRBV3-1 (or the pseudogene TRBV3-2) to TRBJ2-5; unclear D gene. This CDR3 is 15 amino acids long. The germline V gene encodes CDR1 LGHDT and CDR2 YNNKEL (reference sequence). V lost 6 bases, J lost 2 bases, and 16 bases lay in between.

This chain links TRBV6-5 with TRBJ2-7, with a possible D match to TRBD2 (6 bases). In germline, CDR1 is MNHEY, CDR2 SVGAGI. This CDR3 is 14 amino acids long. The V and J ends lost 6 bases and 3 bases respectively, with 15 bases between them. The CDR3 protein is CASRNLAPNYEQYF. The CDR3 coding sequence is TGTGCCAGCAGGAATCTAGCGCCTAACTACGAGCAGTACTTC.

This clone was detected only once. The gene calls are TRBV9 and TRBJ2-3; 9 nucleotides line up with TRBD1. Germline assignment: CDR1 SGDLS and CDR2 YYNGEE. The CDR3 length is 14 residues. Germline trimming cut 2 bases from V and 6 bases from J; bases unmatched to any gene: 4. CDR3 protein: CASSVGQGIDTQYF. The CDR3 nucleotides read TGTGCCAGCAGCGTTGGACAGGGGATTGATACGCAGTATTTT.

J is TRBJ2-7 and V is TRBV19, with TRBD1 matching over 9 bases. Germline assignment: CDR1 LNHDA and CDR2 SQIVND (reference sequence). This CDR3 has 14 amino acids. Losses at the gene ends were 9 bases for V and 4 bases for J; bases not matched to a gene: 10. The CDR3 DNA is TGTGCCAGCATACCTCCGGACAGGGGATACGAGCAGTACTTC. Protein: CASIPPDRGYEQYF.

The chain employs TRBV7-2 and TRBJ1-2, with D possibly matching TRBD1 (5 bases). The V end lost 4 bases, the J end lost 1 base, and 13 bases lay between the germline ends. Germline CDR1 and CDR2: SGHTA and FQGNSA. The CDR3 is 15 residues long. CDR3 nucleotides: TGTGCCAGCAGCTCCTCCGGGACGGATAACTATGGCTACACCTTC. It specifies CASSSSGTDNYGYTF.

This chain connects TRBV18 to TRBJ1-2, with D tentatively TRBD1 (5 bases). The germline gives CDR1 KGHSH, CDR2 LQKENI. The CDR3 is 14 amino acids. The germline V and J ends were trimmed by 3 bases and 6 bases, with 14 bases remaining between them. The CDR3 protein is CASSPIAGWHGYTF. DNA of the CDR3: TGTGCCAGCTCACCGATCGCAGGGTGGCATGGCTACACCTTC.

This chain uses TRBV27 with TRBJ2-1, with a possible D match to TRBD2 (6 bases). The CDR3 has 13 amino acids. Germline lookup yields CDR1 MNHEY and CDR2 SMNVEV (reference sequence). V gave up 8 bases and J gave up 10 bases, with 18 bases separating them. The CDR3 nucleotides are TGTGCCAGCCCTACCCAACTAGCCACAGAGCAGTTCTTC. Residues: CASPTQLATEQFF.

V and J are TRBV28 and TRBJ1-2; 9 positions match TRBD1. Unmatched junction bases numbered 6, after V lost 6 bases and J lost 4 bases. The CDR3 is 14 amino acids. CDR1 and CDR2 (germline): MDHEN, SYDVKM. The CDR3 spells CASRFRQGVYGYTF. CDR3 sequence (DNA): TGTGCCAGCAGATTCCGACAGGGGGTCTATGGCTACACCTTC.

This clone came up once. This rearrangement joins TRBV28 to TRBJ2-7, with 7 bases aligning to TRBD1. The germline V gene encodes CDR1 MDHEN and CDR2 SYDVKM. This CDR3 has 11 amino acids. V lost 8 bases to trimming and J lost 3 bases; unmatched junction nucleotides: 1. The CDR3, as DNA: TGTGCCAGCCGGGACAGCTACGAGCAGTACTTC. As protein: CASRDSYEQYF.

The chain uses TRBV6-4 and TRBJ2-3; no definite D call. V lost 0 bases and J lost 4, with 8 bases in between. This CDR3 is built from 14 residues. Germline V gene data show CDR1 as MRHNA and CDR2 as SNTAGT. For the CDR3, the DNA is TGTGCCAGCAGTGACTCGGCTAGTCCAGATACGCAGTATTTT. Translating it yields CASSDSASPDTQYF.